The 16 T cell receptor beta chains below all came from one sample that was sequenced in a study of T-cell reconstitution after alpha-beta-depleted transplantation in children. The TCRbeta library was prepared with unique molecular identifiers. TCRdb re-derived calls from the PCR reads in MiXCR, one entry per CDR3 protein. The table lists about 460,000 distinct CDR3 sequences, roughly an eighth of them singletons. Sequences were derived from PBMCs, mostly from graft donor cells, sampled 180 days after TCRalphabeta/CD19-depleted stem cell transplant. These receptors originate from a female patient aged 2 to 10 who had a stem cell transplant for aplastic anemia, so the T cells may come from the graft donor.

The chain couples TRBV25-1 to TRBJ2-2; D might be TRBD2 (6 bases). This CDR3 spans 17 amino acids. V was clipped by 3 bases and J by 6 bases, with 20 bases between them. CDR1 is MGHDK, CDR2 SYGVNS, per germline. CDR3 protein: CASSDSQGGGGAGELFF. DNA of the CDR3: TGTGCCAGCAGTGATTCCCAGGGAGGAGGTGGGGCCGGGGAGCTGTTTTTT.

This clonotype was counted ten times or more. The J gene is TRBJ1-5, the V gene TRBV12-3 or TRBV12-4, with D tentatively TRBD1 (5 bases). V was trimmed by 2 bases and J by 1 base, leaving 12 bases between them. The CDR3 consists of 16 residues. CDR3 in DNA: TGTGCCAGCAGTTTAAAAGCAGGGACCAGCAATCAGCCCCAGCATTTT. Translating gives CASSLKAGTSNQPQHF.

This clonotype was seen a few times. This rearrangement joins TRBV7-9 to TRBJ2-1, with TRBD2 as a possible D gene (6 bases). The germline V gene encodes CDR1 SEHNR and CDR2 FQNEAQ (reference sequence). This CDR3 has 16 amino acids. Between the trimmed V and J ends, which lost 3 bases and 9 bases, there was a span of 21 bases. CDR3 in amino acids: CASSFTAAGPLVEQFF. The CDR3 region has the DNA TGTGCCAGCAGCTTTACCGCAGCGGGCCCTCTCGTTGAGCAGTTCTTC.

This clonotype was detected ten times or more. The chain carries TRBV4-2 and TRBJ2-3; 13 positions agree with TRBD2. The CDR3 runs to 21 residues. V lost 0 bases, J lost 1 base, and 13 bases stayed unmatched. Germline values: CDR1 LGHNA, CDR2 YNFKEQ. DNA for the CDR3: TGTGCCAGCAGCCAAGATGTGGGACTAGCGGGATGGGTGCGAGGCACAGATACGCAGTATTTT. Translation: CASSQDVGLAGWVRGTDTQYF.

This clonotype was observed a handful of times. The V gene is TRBV6-2 or TRBV6-3, the J gene TRBJ2-7, with 9 bases lining up with TRBD1. Per germline, CDR1 MNHEY and CDR2 SVGEGT. The length of the CDR3 is 17 residues. Trimming cost V 3 bases and J 3 bases; bases outside gene matches: 12. CDR3 nucleotides: TGTGCCAGCAGTTATAGCCCTCGGACAGGGGCGGGCTACGAGCAGTACTTC. Translation gives CASSYSPRTGAGYEQYF.

There are many counts of this clonotype. V is TRBV5-1 and J is TRBJ2-3; 8 nucleotides align to TRBD1. J was trimmed by 1 base and V by 2 bases; bases with no gene match: 3. From germline, CDR1 is SGHRS and CDR2 YFSETQ. The CDR3 totals 15 residues. CDR3 region: CASSLWTGRTDTQYF. The CDR3 DNA reads TGCGCCAGCAGCTTATGGACAGGGCGCACAGATACGCAGTATTTT. The whole variable domain, remainder taken from reference TRBV5-1 and TRBJ2-3, is KAGVTQTPRYLIKTRGQQVTLSCSPISGHRSVSWYQQTPGQGLQFLFEYFSETQRNKGNFPGRFSGRQFSNSRSEMNVSTLELGDSALYLCASSLWTGRTDTQYFGPGTRLTVL.

The chain combines TRBV4-3 with TRBJ2-1; possible D gene TRBD2, 5 bases. The V gene lost 0 bases and the J gene lost 5 bases, with 17 bases spanning the gap. This CDR3 has 17 amino acids. Germline V gene data show CDR1 as LGHNA and CDR2 as YSLEER. CDR3 sequence reads: CASSQDPAGTTHNEQFF. DNA of the CDR3: TGCGCCAGCAGCCAAGATCCCGCGGGTACTACTCACAATGAGCAGTTCTTC.

This chain links TRBV4-2 with TRBJ1-2, with a tentative D call TRBD1 (6 bases). Germline V gene lookup returns CDR1 LGHNA and CDR2 YNFKEQ. Trimming pared 4 bases from V and 8 bases from J, leaving 29 bases between. This CDR3 is built from 18 residues. The CDR3 reads CASSPTRGRALLLIGYTF. As DNA, the CDR3 is TGTGCCAGCAGCCCCACCAGGGGCAGGGCCCTTCTACTGATCGGCTACACCTTC.

The chain carries TRBV28 and TRBJ2-3, with no clear D. The germline V gene has CDR1 MDHEN and CDR2 SYDVKM. V lost 7 bases, J lost 4 bases, and 15 bases lay in between. This CDR3 comprises 14 residues. CDR3 DNA sequence: TGTGCCAGCAAGTTAGTGGGCGCGGCAGATACGCAGTATTTT. Its protein is CASKLVGAADTQYF. Full variable domain (outside the CDR3, taken from reference TRBV28 and TRBJ2-3): DVKVTQSSRYLVKRTGEKVFLECVQDMDHENMFWYRQDPGLGLRLIYFSYDVKMKEKGDIPEGYSVSREKKERFSLILESASTNQTSMYLCASKLVGAADTQYFGPGTRLTVL.

This CDR3 reads CAISVYLVDTQYF. The CDR3 DNA follows: TGTGCCATCAGTGTGTACCTCGTGGATACGCAGTATTTT. The chain uses TRBV10-3 and TRBJ2-3; D unclear. Trimming cost V 4 bases and J 6 bases, with 11 bases left between them. Per germline, CDR1 ENHRY and CDR2 SYGVKD. This CDR3 has 13 residues.

V and J are TRBV4-2 and TRBJ2-2; no clear D gene. V lost 0 bases, J lost 4 bases, and 9 bases lay in between. The CDR3 totals 15 residues. Germline loops: CDR1 LGHNA, CDR2 YNFKEQ. In DNA form, the CDR3 reads TGTGCCAGCAGCCAAGATCTGAGCCTCACCGGGGAGCTGTTTTTT. It yields the protein CASSQDLSLTGELFF.

This clonotype showed up just a few times. The rearrangement joins TRBV20-1 to TRBJ1-2, with 9 bases lining up with TRBD1. V lost 3 bases, J lost 4 bases, and 9 bases stayed unmatched. CDR3 length: 15 residues. The V gene's germline CDR1 is DFQATT and CDR2 SNEGSKA (reference sequence). In DNA, the CDR3 is TGCAGTGCTAGTGGGACAGGGACCTTCCGCTATGGCTACACCTTC. Its protein is CSASGTGTFRYGYTF.

The chain carries TRBV20-1 and TRBJ2-5; D may be TRBD1 or TRBD2 (5 bases each). V lost 3 bases and J 1 base, leaving 21 bases between the germline ends. This CDR3 has 17 residues. Germline CDR1 reads DFQATT; CDR2 reads SNEGSKA (reference sequence). The CDR3 loop reads CSASKRDSGHIQETQYF. The CDR3 DNA reads as TGCAGTGCTAGTAAGAGGGATAGTGGACACATCCAAGAGACCCAGTACTTC.

The chain has TRBV15 and TRBJ2-7, with D hard to call. This CDR3 has 13 residues. V lost 3 bases to trimming and J lost 2 bases, with 8 bases between them. The germline gives CDR1 LNHNV, CDR2 YYDKDF (reference sequence). The CDR3 protein is CATSSTTTYEQYV. In DNA, the CDR3 is TGTGCCACCAGCAGCACAACTACCTACGAGCAGTACGTC.

The genes are TRBV7-2 and TRBJ2-7, with D unclear. Germline loops: CDR1 SGHTA, CDR2 FQGNSA. The CDR3 runs 15 residues. V gave up 3 bases and J gave up 6 bases, with 18 bases separating them. Here the CDR3 DNA reads TGTGCCAGCAGCTTCATGGCGTGTTGCTCGGGCGAGCAGTACGTC. It codes for CASSFMACCSGEQYV.

The sample holds a few counts of this clonotype. The chain has TRBV27 and TRBJ2-4; the D gene could be TRBD1 or TRBD2 (5 bases each). This CDR3 has 16 amino acids. Per germline, CDR1 MNHEY and CDR2 SMNVEV (reference sequence). V shed 0 bases and J shed 8 bases, with 17 bases lying between them. The chain's CDR3 is CASSLSPQGVGDIQYF. The CDR3 region has the DNA TGTGCCAGCAGTTTATCCCCTCAGGGAGTAGGCGACATTCAGTACTTC.